The clone carrying this TCR beta chain was seen only a few times. The target antigen is unknown. If patients had other autoimmune diseases, uncontrolled infections, pregnancy or lactation, they were excluded. Diagnosis used clinical symptoms, serum thyroxine, TRAb, thyroid ultrasound and orbital computed tomography. This record belongs to a study of Graves' ophthalmopathy and Graves' hyperthyroidism. Study results and caveats: Sensitivity of roughly 88% and specificity of around 80% were achieved when a 13-signature model separated ophthalmopathy from stable hyperthyroidism. Most thyroid clonotypes with frequency above 0.001 were detected in blood too.

The study amplified TCR beta CDR3 regions using RNA transcripts. HTBI primers served in a first-round RT-PCR, which a second-round multiplex PCR followed. TCRdb recomputed calls from the multiplex PCR reads with MiXCR, one row per CDR3 protein. Here the sample spans about 390,000 distinct CDR3 sequences, less than 20% being singletons. Deletions cut 0 bases from V and 7 bases from J, with 12 bases between. Germline CDR1 LGHDT, CDR2 YNNKEL (reference sequence). The CDR3 runs 14 residues. This receptor was taken from a young woman with stable Graves' hyperthyroidism. The sequenced sample was peripheral blood. The chain carries TRBV3-1 and TRBJ1-2; D is unresolved. The CDR3 is CASSQDLKGGGYTF. In nucleotides, the CDR3 is TGTGCCAGCAGCCAAGATCTTAAGGGTGGTGGCTACACCTTC. Filled out from reference TRBV3-1 and TRBJ1-2, the complete variable domain reads DTAVSQTPKYLVTQMGNDKSIKCEQNLGHDTMYWYKQDSKKFLKIMFSYNNKELIINETVPNRFSPKSPDKAHLNLHINSLELGDSAVYFCASSQDLKGGGYTFGSGTRLTVV.